This TCR beta chain emerged from a study of cytomegalovirus exposure and HLA in healthy donors. V lost 6 bases and J lost 7, with 15 bases in between. The CDR3 spans 13 residues. The V gene's germline CDR1 is SGHAT and CDR2 FQDESV (reference sequence). Note on this clone: Its antigen is unknown.

Study conclusions and caveats: In a later analysis, common viral pathogens appeared linked to several of the most significant clusters.

Primers included in the PCR were 60 Vbeta and 13 Jbeta primers. Assay used: immunoSEQ multiplex PCR; TCRdb lists only in-frame clones, some missing. The data contain about 200,000 clones, 80% to 90% of them singletons. The chain combines TRBV11-1 with TRBJ2-5; TRBD1 might be the D (5 bases). The sequenced sample was PBMCs. This sequence originates from a man between 25 and 39 years old in good health and CMV-seronegative. CDR3 loop: CASRPSGKGTQYF. CDR3 sequence (DNA): TGTGCCAGCAGGCCCTCAGGGAAGGGGACCCAGTACTTC.